The 5 T cell receptor beta chains reported below all come from one sample, sequenced in a study of blood T cell repertoires in COVID-19. Some clones are missing from TCRdb's copy, which holds only in-frame ones; the method was immunoSEQ multiplex PCR. The sample lists about 120,000 clones; roughly 85% were seen once. The sequenced sample was peripheral blood. These TCRs come from a man aged 30 to 45 with acute or convalescent COVID-19.

The DNA of the CDR3 is TGTGCCAGCTCCGGCGGACAGCAAAGGGTCTATGGCTACACCTTC. It is translated as CASSGGQQRVYGYTF. The chain combines TRBV6-4 with TRBJ1-2; D is possibly TRBD1 (6 bases). This CDR3 has 15 residues. Germline values: CDR1 MRHNA, CDR2 SNTAGT. Trimming took 8 bases from V and 4 from J, leaving 20 bases between them.

The rearrangement uses TRBV5-1 and TRBJ1-4, with D hard to call. Trimming removed 2 bases from V and 0 bases from J, with 8 bases in between. Germline values: CDR1 SGHRS, CDR2 YFSETQ. The CDR3 extends over 15 amino acids. CDR3 in amino acids: CASSFGRPTNEKLFF. The CDR3 DNA reads as TGCGCCAGCAGCTTCGGCAGGCCAACTAATGAAAAACTGTTTTTT.

V usage is TRBV5-1 and J usage is TRBJ2-1; 7 bases fit TRBD1. This CDR3 is built from 17 residues. After removal of 0 bases from V and 6 bases from J, the junction contained 12 bases not matched to a gene. Germline V CDR1 and CDR2: SGHRS, YFSETQ. CDR3 region: CASSLDVNRGRFNEQFF. CDR3 nucleotides: TGCGCCAGCAGCTTGGATGTGAACAGGGGACGGTTCAATGAGCAGTTCTTC.

The chain is built from TRBV4-2 and TRBJ1-3, with 10 bases fitting TRBD1. Germline lookup yields CDR1 LGHNA and CDR2 YNFKEQ. CDR3 size: 17 residues. Losses at the gene ends were 4 bases for V and 1 base for J; bases not matched to a gene: 7. The CDR3 sequence is CASSLKGTGDSGNTIYF. Written as DNA, the CDR3 is TGTGCCAGCAGCCTGAAGGGGACAGGGGATTCTGGAAACACCATATATTTT.

V usage is TRBV5-1 and J usage is TRBJ2-7, with unresolved D. The length of the CDR3 is 14 residues. CDR1 and CDR2 from the germline V gene are SGHRS and YFSETQ. V dropped 0 bases and J dropped 4 bases, with 11 bases sitting between them. CDR3 region: CASSLDQDFYEQYF. Here the CDR3 DNA reads TGCGCCAGCAGCTTGGACCAGGATTTTTACGAGCAGTACTTC.